A single sample gave rise to the 27 T cell receptor beta chains below, sequenced in a study of siplizumab effects on memory and regulatory T cells. Profiling relied on immunoSEQ multiplex PCR, and the TCRdb table lists in-frame clones only, not all of them. This sample has 57,000 or so clones; less than 80% occur once, and the top ten carry roughly 0.4%. Sequenced material: memory CD4+ T cells sorted from blood. The origin of the receptors is a human donor in good health.

The rearrangement joins TRBV5-1 to TRBJ1-1; D ambiguous. Trimming cost V 1 base and J 1 base, with 5 bases left between them. The CDR3 has 13 amino acids. The germline CDR1 and CDR2 sequences are SGHRS and YFSETQ. The CDR3 region has the DNA TGCGCCAGCAGCTTGCTTTCGAACACTGAAGCTTTCTTT. It translates to CASSLLSNTEAFF.

The chain carries TRBV7-8 and TRBJ1-2; D not certain. Germline lookup yields CDR1 SGHVS and CDR2 FQNEAQ. V dropped 5 bases and J dropped 6 bases, with 19 bases sitting between them. The CDR3 length is 15 residues. DNA of the CDR3: TGTGCCAGCAGCCCTAAGTCAATGGAGAGGCATGGCTACACCTTC. It is translated as CASSPKSMERHGYTF.

The chain links TRBV5-6 to TRBJ2-7; D is perhaps TRBD2 (5 bases). The CDR3 spans 13 residues. Germline V gene data show CDR1 as SGHDT and CDR2 as YYEEEE. V was clipped by 1 base and J by 1 base, with 6 bases between them. CDR3 sequence (DNA): TGTGCCAGCAGCTTGAGAGGGTCCTACGAGCAGTACTTC. It encodes CASSLRGSYEQYF.

The chain links TRBV7-7 to TRBJ2-3; D possibly corresponds to TRBD2 (6 bases). The CDR3 runs 14 residues. In germline, CDR1 is SSHAT, CDR2 FNYEAQ (reference sequence). The germline V and J ends were trimmed by 5 bases and 1 base, with 10 bases remaining between them. The CDR3 sequence: CASSPTGGTDTQYF. The CDR3 nucleotides are TGTGCCAGCAGCCCTACGGGAGGCACAGATACGCAGTATTTT.

The rearrangement joins TRBV4-3 to TRBJ1-1; no reliable D call. Germline CDR1 is LGHNA and CDR2 is YSLEER. V was pared by 1 base and J by 10 bases, with 22 bases between. The CDR3 covers 16 residues. In DNA, the CDR3 is TGCGCCAGCAGCCAAGCCCATGAGGCCGCTGGTATTGTAGCTTTCTTT. This codes for CASSQAHEAAGIVAFF.

The table lists this clone with a few counts. The CDR3: CASSPKSRTVNYGYTF. The DNA of the CDR3 is TGTGCCAGCAGCCCTAAAAGCCGGACAGTTAACTATGGCTACACCTTC. This chain joins TRBV28 and TRBJ1-2; possible D gene TRBD1, 6 bases. Germline CDR1 is MDHEN and CDR2 is SYDVKM. V was cut by 6 bases and J by 1 base, with 18 bases left in between. This CDR3 has 16 amino acids.

The rearrangement joins TRBV19 to TRBJ1-3, with 7 bases matching TRBD1. Unmatched junction bases numbered 12, after V lost 9 bases and J lost 4 bases. This CDR3 spans 15 amino acids. Germline V lookup: CDR1 LNHDA, CDR2 SQIVND (reference sequence). The CDR3 loop reads CASAQAPGQGNTIYF. CDR3 nucleotides: TGTGCCAGCGCCCAGGCCCCGGGACAGGGAAACACCATATATTTT. Full variable domain (rest looked up from reference TRBV19 and TRBJ1-3): DGGITQSPKYLFRKEGQNVTLSCEQNLNHDAMYWYRQDPGQGLRLIYYSQIVNDFQKGDIAEGYSVSREKKESFPLTVTSAQKNPTAFYLCASAQAPGQGNTIYFGEGSWLTVV.

This clone was observed a handful of times. This chain uses TRBV18 with TRBJ1-1; no firm D call. The V and J ends lost 0 bases and 2 bases respectively, with 10 bases between them. The CDR3 covers 15 residues. Per the germline V gene, CDR1 is KGHSH and CDR2 is LQKENI. Here the CDR3 DNA reads TGTGCCAGCTCACCACCGGTGGCAGCCAACACTGAAGCTTTCTTT. This gives the protein CASSPPVAANTEAFF.

V is TRBV19 and J is TRBJ2-5; 12 bases agree with TRBD2. The length of the CDR3 is 16 residues. Germline V lookup: CDR1 LNHDA, CDR2 SQIVND (reference sequence). V was clipped by 7 bases and J by 2 bases; unmatched bases: 8. Written as DNA, the CDR3 is TGTGCCAGTAACCGACTAGCGGGGGTTTTACAAGAGACCCAGTACTTC. As protein: CASNRLAGVLQETQYF.

The V call is TRBV7-8, the J call TRBJ2-5; no clear D. The J call may be wrong; the DNA end is better matched by TRBJ2-7. Germline CDR1 SGHVS, CDR2 FQNEAQ. The CDR3 length is 14 residues. The chain's CDR3 is CASSLGFTSYEQYF. CDR3 coding DNA: TGTGCCAGCAGCTTAGGCTTCACCTCCTACGAGCAGTACTTC.

The chain uses TRBV7-2 and TRBJ2-1; TRBD2 aligns across 11 bases. The J segment lost 6 bases and the V segment lost 3 bases, leaving 7 bases of the junction unmatched. The CDR3 consists of 16 residues. Germline lookup yields CDR1 SGHTA and CDR2 FQGNSA. CDR3 in amino acids: CASSFYSGGAVNEQFF. The CDR3 DNA sequence: TGTGCCAGCAGCTTCTATAGCGGGGGGGCTGTCAATGAGCAGTTCTTC. The variable domain in full, completed from reference TRBV7-2 and TRBJ2-1, reads GAGVSQSPSNKVTEKGKDVELRCDPISGHTALYWYRQSLGQGLEFLIYFQGNSAPDKSGLPSDRFSAERTGGSVSTLTIQRTQQEDSAVYLCASSFYSGGAVNEQFFGPGTRLTVL.

The chain carries TRBV21-1 and TRBJ1-2; TRBD1, the table's D call, was not compared with the DNA. TRBV21-1 is a pseudogene locus. This CDR3 has 17 amino acids. Here the CDR3 DNA reads TGTGCCATACCCGGTTTACTACGACAGGGAGAAAACTATGGCTACACCTTC. Its protein product is CAIPGLLRQGENYGYTF.

The rearrangement links TRBV2 to TRBJ2-1; TRBD2 is a possible D gene (6 bases). V shed 4 bases and J shed 3 bases, with 13 bases lying between them. This CDR3 is built from 15 residues. Germline CDR1 SNHLY, CDR2 FYNNEI. The CDR3 DNA follows: TGTGCCAGCAGTGCGGGCGGGGCTAACTACAATGAGCAGTTCTTC. Protein: CASSAGGANYNEQFF.

This clone was detected once. The chain carries TRBV12-5 and TRBJ2-2; TRBD1 matches 7 bases. The V segment lost 6 bases and the J segment 4 bases; nucleotides outside the gene matches: 14. Germline loops: CDR1 LGHNT, CDR2 FRNRAP. The CDR3 spans 17 residues. The CDR3 coding sequence is TGTGCTAGTGGGAGACAGGGATTAACGGACCGCACCGGGGAGCTGTTTTTT. Translating gives CASGRQGLTDRTGELFF.

The chain uses TRBV4-3 and TRBJ2-5; weak D call: TRBD2 (5 bases). Trimming removed 5 bases at V and 1 base at J, with 14 bases between. This CDR3 region has 15 residues. CDR1 is LGHNA, CDR2 YSLEER, per germline. CDR3 bases: TGCGCCAGCAGCATTAGCGTCGGATCCCAAGAGACCCAGTACTTC. Its translation is CASSISVGSQETQYF.

The chain is built from TRBV5-1 and TRBJ2-7, with D tentatively TRBD1 (6 bases). The V end was cut by 1 base, the J end by 3 bases, with 11 bases between. CDR3 length: 14 amino acids. CDR1 is SGHRS and CDR2 is YFSETQ in the germline V gene. The CDR3 is CASSLTDSYYEQYF. The CDR3 nucleotides are TGCGCCAGCAGCTTGACGGACAGTTACTACGAGCAGTACTTC.

The rearrangement links TRBV7-3 to TRBJ2-1; 8 bases are shared with TRBD2. The V gene end was trimmed by 2 bases and the J gene end by 4 bases; junction bases not matched to a gene: 4. CDR3 length equals 15 residues. The germline V gene has CDR1 SGHTA and CDR2 FQGTGA. CDR3 in DNA: TGTGCCAGCAGCTTAGGGAGCGGGGGTTACAATGAGCAGTTCTTC. This translates into CASSLGSGGYNEQFF.

The V call is TRBV5-1, the J call TRBJ2-3, with 13 bases lining up with TRBD2. The germline CDR1 and CDR2 sequences are SGHRS and YFSETQ. After removal of 4 bases from V and 2 bases from J, the junction contained 4 bases not matched to a gene. The CDR3 extends over 16 amino acids. CDR3 in amino acids: CASSGLAGAITDTQYF. CDR3 sequence (DNA): TGCGCCAGCAGCGGACTAGCGGGGGCGATCACAGATACGCAGTATTTT.

This clone was seen once. V usage is TRBV18 and J usage is TRBJ2-3; D ambiguous. CDR3 length equals 14 residues. Germline V lookup: CDR1 KGHSH, CDR2 LQKENI. The V and J ends lost 8 bases and 2 bases respectively, with 14 bases between them. The DNA of the CDR3 is TGTGCCAGCGCCTGGGCAGACCTCACAGATACGCAGTATTTT. As protein: CASAWADLTDTQYF.

The rearrangement uses TRBV11-2 and TRBJ1-6; D is uncertain. There are 12 residues in the CDR3. V lost 5 bases and J 10 bases, leaving 9 bases between the germline ends. From germline, CDR1 is SGHAT and CDR2 FQNNGV. The CDR3 DNA reads as TGTGCCAGCAGCGAAACGCGGTCACCCCTCCACTTT. Translating it yields CASSETRSPLHF. The full variable domain, completed using reference TRBV11-2 and TRBJ1-6, is EAGVAQSPRYKIIEKRQSVAFWCNPISGHATLYWYQQILGQGPKLLIQFQNNGVVDDSQLPKDRFSAERLKGVDSTLKIQPAKLEDSAVYLCASSETRSPLHFGNGTRLTVT.

The rearrangement links TRBV5-4 to TRBJ2-1; 7 positions match TRBD2. Germline V lookup: CDR1 SGHNT, CDR2 YYREEE (reference sequence). Unmatched junction bases numbered 4, after V lost 2 bases and J lost 2 bases. This CDR3 contains 15 residues. The CDR3 protein is CASSFPAGAYNEQFF. CDR3 bases: TGTGCCAGCAGCTTCCCGGCGGGGGCCTACAATGAGCAGTTCTTC.

This clone occurred once. CDR3 nucleotide sequence: TGCGCCAGCAGCGACCCGGGACTAGCGGGGCCCGAGATCTACGAGCAGTACTTC. Its translation: CASSDPGLAGPEIYEQYF. This chain connects TRBV10-2 to TRBJ2-7; 13 bases map to TRBD2. The V gene end was trimmed by 6 bases and the J gene end by 3 bases; junction bases not matched to a gene: 14. In germline, CDR1 is WSHSY, CDR2 SAAADI. The CDR3 consists of 18 residues.

The V call is TRBV7-9, the J call TRBJ2-1; D uncertain. V was cut by 7 bases and J by 5 bases, with 15 bases left in between. The CDR3 length is 14 residues. Germline-derived CDR1 and CDR2 are SEHNR and FQNEAQ (reference sequence). The DNA for the CDR3 is TGTGCCAGCAACGGACGGAAGACCAACAATGAGCAGTTCTTC. Amino acids: CASNGRKTNNEQFF.

The J gene is TRBJ1-6, the V gene TRBV19; D gene uncertain. The CDR3 contains 14 residues. The V gene lost 5 bases and the J gene lost 1 base, with 6 bases spanning the gap. Germline V gene lookup returns CDR1 LNHDA and CDR2 SQIVND (reference sequence). CDR3 residues: CASSLGSYNSPLHF. Here the CDR3 DNA reads TGTGCCAGTAGTTTGGGGTCCTATAATTCACCCCTCCACTTT.

The V call is TRBV18, the J call TRBJ2-2; D gene ambiguous. Per the germline V gene, CDR1 is KGHSH and CDR2 is LQKENI. V lost 3 bases to trimming and J lost 1 base, with 6 bases between them. The CDR3 sequence is 14 residues long. CDR3 residues: CASSPQENTGELFF. CDR3 sequence (DNA): TGTGCCAGCTCACCCCAGGAGAACACCGGGGAGCTGTTTTTT.

This clone was found once. The chain joins TRBV11-2 to TRBJ1-2, with 11 bases fitting TRBD1. Trimming cost V 4 bases and J 8 bases; bases outside gene matches: 15. The length of the CDR3 is 17 residues. The V gene's germline CDR1 is SGHAT and CDR2 FQNNGV. The chain's CDR3 is CASSYYPWTGGAGGYTF. CDR3 in DNA: TGTGCCAGCAGCTACTACCCCTGGACAGGGGGCGCGGGAGGCTACACCTTC.

The rearrangement joins TRBV27 to TRBJ1-1; maybe TRBD1 (5 bases). This CDR3 is built from 11 residues. Looked up from germline, CDR1 is MNHEY and CDR2 is SMNVEV (reference sequence). V was trimmed by 5 bases and J by 4 bases, leaving 5 bases between them. DNA of the CDR3: TGTGCCAGCAGTAGGGGCACTGAAGCTTTCTTT. It encodes CASSRGTEAFF.